The 28 T cell receptor beta chains given below trace back to one sample, sequenced in a study of metastatic and nonmetastatic thyroid tumors. TCRdb reanalyzed the PCR reads via MiXCR. The sample gives around 26,000 clones, approximately 19% of which show up once; about 5% is in the top ten. Patients were all untreated before their thyroid surgery. Sequencing was done on a sample of blood. The receptor source for this set is a male donor with papillary thyroid cancer or a benign thyroid nodule (not recorded which). Some clones in this sample may be carry-over from other donors' samples.

The V gene is TRBV19, the J gene TRBJ2-3; D possibly matches TRBD1 or TRBD2 (6 bases each). The germline V and J ends were trimmed by 1 base and 0 bases, with 14 bases remaining between them. Germline-derived CDR1 and CDR2 are LNHDA and SQIVND (reference sequence). The CDR3 consists of 17 residues. The CDR3 spells CASSIGTCGTSTDTQYF. CDR3 coding DNA: TGTGCCAGTAGTATAGGGACTTGCGGGACAAGCACAGATACGCAGTATTTT.

This clone was seen at least ten times. Since a much larger clone is just one base distant, this may be a read error. The sample has other DNA sequences that encode this CDR3 too. V gene TRBV2 combines with J gene TRBJ2-2; the D is unclear. Germline V gene data show CDR1 as SNHLY and CDR2 as FYNNEI. The length of the CDR3 is 13 residues. The CDR3 loop reads CASSEDEPGELFF. DNA for the CDR3: TGCGCCAGCAGTGAAGACGAACCCGGGGAGCTGTTTTTT.

This clone was observed many times. J is TRBJ2-3 and V is TRBV7-9; D not certain. V lost 6 bases to trimming and J lost 0 bases, with 7 bases between them. The germline CDR1 and CDR2 sequences are SEHNR and FQNEAQ (reference sequence). The CDR3 is made up of 13 amino acids. CDR3 loop: CASREVSTDTQYF. DNA for the CDR3: TGTGCCAGCAGGGAAGTGAGCACAGATACGCAGTATTTT. Supplemented by reference TRBV7-9 and TRBJ2-3, the full variable domain reads DTGVSQNPRHKITKRGQNVTFRCDPISEHNRLYWYRQTLGQGPEFLTYFQNEAQLEKSRLLSDRFSAERPKGSFSTLEIQRTEQGDSAMYLCASREVSTDTQYFGPGTRLTVL.

This clone showed up many times. The chain combines TRBV3-1 with TRBJ2-5, with unresolved D. Trimming took off 4 bases at V and 2 bases at J, with 11 bases between the two ends. There are 14 residues in the CDR3. Per germline, CDR1 LGHDT and CDR2 YNNKEL (reference sequence). CDR3 in amino acids: CASSRASAQETQYF. The CDR3 DNA reads TGTGCCAGCAGCCGTGCCAGCGCACAAGAGACCCAGTACTTC.

This clone ranks as medium-sized. This chain's CDR3 is CASSTGTGELFF. In nucleotides, the CDR3 is TGTGCCAGCAGTACCGGGACCGGGGAGCTGTTTTTT. This chain links TRBV6-4 with TRBJ2-2; D is unclear. The CDR3 is made up of 12 amino acids. CDR1 is MRHNA and CDR2 is SNTAGT in the germline V gene. With 5 bases removed from V and 5 bases from J, the gap between germline ends came to 6 bases.

DNA for the CDR3: TGCAGTGCACACCACAGGGAGTCCTACGAGCAGTACTTC. It codes for CSAHHRESYEQYF. The V and J genes are TRBV20-1 and TRBJ2-7, with D perhaps matching TRBD1 (6 bases). Per the germline V gene, CDR1 is DFQATT and CDR2 is SNEGSKA (reference sequence). The length of the CDR3 is 13 residues. With 6 bases removed from V and 1 base from J, the gap between germline ends came to 13 bases.

This clone was observed many times. The rearrangement joins TRBV4-1 to TRBJ2-1; tentatively, D is TRBD2 (5 bases). This CDR3 contains 16 residues. CDR1 and CDR2 (germline): MGHRA, YSYEKL. Trimming left V 6 bases short and J 4 bases short, with 19 bases between. In DNA form, the CDR3 reads TGCGCCAGCAGGGGCCTACCCAGCGGCCAATACAATGAGCAGTTCTTC. Translating it yields CASRGLPSGQYNEQFF.

This clone was counted at least ten times. This chain connects TRBV11-2 to TRBJ1-2; perhaps TRBD1 as D (5 bases). V dropped 1 base and J dropped 1 base, with 13 bases sitting between them. This CDR3 comprises 16 residues. The V gene's germline CDR1 is SGHAT and CDR2 FQNNGV. CDR3 nucleotides: TGTGCCAGCAGCTTAGTTTGGGGCGGGGGTAACTATGGCTACACCTTC. This translates into CASSLVWGGGNYGYTF. Together with reference TRBV11-2 and TRBJ1-2, the CDR3 gives the full variable domain: EAGVAQSPRYKIIEKRQSVAFWCNPISGHATLYWYQQILGQGPKLLIQFQNNGVVDDSQLPKDRFSAERLKGVDSTLKIQPAKLEDSAVYLCASSLVWGGGNYGYTFGSGTRLTVV.

This chain uses TRBV20-1 with TRBJ1-5; D gene ambiguous. The CDR3 loop spans 12 amino acids. Germline lookup yields CDR1 DFQATT and CDR2 SNEGSKA (reference sequence). Deletions cut 1 base from V and 10 bases from J, with 11 bases between. As DNA, the CDR3 is TGCAGTGCTAGAGTAGGCAACTCTCCCCAGCATTTT. Its protein product is CSARVGNSPQHF.

The V call is TRBV5-1, the J call TRBJ1-2; D may be TRBD1 (6 bases). The length of the CDR3 is 14 residues. V was trimmed by 0 bases and J by 4 bases, leaving 10 bases between them. The germline gives CDR1 SGHRS, CDR2 YFSETQ. The CDR3 loop is CASSLEEGGYGYTF. The CDR3 DNA follows: TGCGCCAGCAGCTTGGAGGAAGGGGGCTATGGCTACACCTTC.

The chain combines TRBV6-1 with TRBJ1-6, with TRBD1 as a possible D gene (6 bases). The CDR3 is made up of 13 amino acids. Trimming took 8 bases from V and 8 from J, leaving 13 bases between them. Germline CDR1 is MNHNS and CDR2 is SASEGT. The CDR3: CASHYREYSPLHF. The CDR3 DNA is TGTGCCAGCCACTACAGGGAATATTCACCCCTCCACTTT.

Concerning this clone itself: At one end, the junction sequence differs from germline, possibly due to a read error. This chain uses TRBV2 with TRBJ1-2; no clear D gene. The CDR3 totals 15 residues. Germline CDR1 is SNHLY and CDR2 is FYNNEI. CDR3 amino acids: CASREGSQANYGYTF. CDR3 nucleotide sequence: TGTGCCAGCAGAGAAGGTTCCCAAGCTAACTATGGCTACACCTTC.

Within the sample, this clone is medium-sized. V and J are TRBV6-1 and TRBJ2-2; TRBD2 matches at 9 bases. CDR1 is MNHNS and CDR2 is SASEGT in the germline V gene. This CDR3 is 15 amino acids long. The V segment lost 6 bases and the J segment 3 bases; nucleotides outside the gene matches: 5. CDR3 loop: CASRATSGHTGELFF. As DNA, the CDR3 is TGTGCCAGCAGGGCGACTAGCGGACACACCGGGGAGCTGTTTTTT.

This clone came up many times. The rearrangement joins TRBV18 to TRBJ2-3; D possibly corresponds to TRBD2 (6 bases). The CDR3 sequence is 14 residues long. Germline V lookup: CDR1 KGHSH, CDR2 LQKENI. Trimming pared 4 bases from V and 5 bases from J, leaving 13 bases between. The CDR3 spells CASSQGGIEDTQYF. CDR3 bases: TGTGCCAGCTCACAGGGCGGGATTGAAGATACGCAGTATTTT.

The V and J genes are TRBV2 and TRBJ2-5, with 13 bases aligning to TRBD2. The CDR3 is 14 residues long. V lost 8 bases, J lost 5 bases, and 5 bases stayed unmatched. Germline CDR1 reads SNHLY; CDR2 reads FYNNEI. Written as DNA, the CDR3 is TGTGCCAGCCGGACTAGCGGGAGACTGGAGACCCAGTACTTC. The encoded protein is CASRTSGRLETQYF.

This clone was picked up many times. V is TRBV5-5 and J is TRBJ1-6; 10 nucleotides align to TRBD1. The CDR3 contains 16 residues. CDR1 is SGHKS, CDR2 YYEKEE, per germline (reference sequence). The ends lost 4 bases at V and 6 bases at J; junction bases unmatched: 7. In nucleotides, the CDR3 is TGTGCCAGCAGCCCATGGACAGGGGGATTTAATTCACCCCTCCACTTT. It codes for CASSPWTGGFNSPLHF.

The CDR3 is CASSQGVIGELFF. CDR3 coding DNA: TGTGCCAGCAGCCAAGGGGTTATCGGGGAGCTGTTTTTT. The V gene is TRBV12-3 or TRBV12-4, the J gene TRBJ2-2, with D possibly matching TRBD1 (5 bases). V shed 6 bases and J shed 7 bases, with 12 bases lying between them. The CDR3 consists of 13 residues.

By share of the sample, this clone is medium-sized (0.01 to 0.1%). The rearrangement uses TRBV10-1 and TRBJ2-2; 8 positions match TRBD1. Germline V gene lookup returns CDR1 WNHNN and CDR2 SYGVQD (reference sequence). Trimming removed 3 bases from V and 6 bases from J; junction bases left unmatched: 12. This CDR3 region has 17 residues. As DNA, the CDR3 is TGCGCCAGCAGTGACCATCATCCGGGACAGGAGGCCGGGGAGCTGTTTTTT. It specifies CASSDHHPGQEAGELFF.

This clone was picked up many times. J is TRBJ1-1 and V is TRBV9; D uncertain. The germline V gene encodes CDR1 SGDLS and CDR2 YYNGEE. With 0 bases removed from V and 5 bases from J, the gap between germline ends came to 11 bases. CDR3 length: 14 residues. This CDR3 is CASSVDQEYTEAFF. Written as DNA, the CDR3 is TGTGCCAGCAGCGTAGATCAGGAGTATACTGAAGCTTTCTTT.

The rearrangement joins TRBV7-6 to TRBJ1-6; maybe TRBD1 (5 bases). The V and J ends lost 2 bases and 8 bases respectively, with 19 bases between them. CDR1 SGHVS and CDR2 FNYEAQ come from the germline V gene. The CDR3 consists of 17 residues. CDR3 amino acids: CASSLSAGLAGDSPLHF. The DNA of the CDR3 is TGTGCCAGCAGCTTAAGCGCGGGTTTGGCGGGGGATTCACCCCTCCACTTT.

In this sample, this clone is medium-sized (0.01 to 0.1%). This chain joins TRBV6-1 and TRBJ2-1; TRBD1 matches at 10 bases. The trim removed 5 bases at V and 6 bases at J, leaving 4 bases unmatched. The length of the CDR3 is 14 residues. In germline, CDR1 is MNHNS, CDR2 SASEGT. CDR3 nucleotide sequence: TGTGCCAGCAGTCGTGACAGGGGGCGCAATGAGCAGTTCTTC. This translates into CASSRDRGRNEQFF.

This clone showed up many times. The V and J genes are TRBV2 and TRBJ1-6; D ambiguous. Germline CDR1 is SNHLY and CDR2 is FYNNEI. This CDR3 is 16 amino acids long. V lost 6 bases and J 7 bases, leaving 19 bases between the germline ends. CDR3 bases: TGTGCCAGCAGCGACCTGGGGTCCGACATGAATTCACCCCTCCACTTT. Translation gives CASSDLGSDMNSPLHF.

About this clone itself: At one boundary the junction diverges from the germline segment, which might be a read error. This sequence joins TRBV7-3 and TRBJ2-2; 9 bases align to TRBD1. From germline, CDR1 is SGHTA and CDR2 FQGTGA. This CDR3 comprises 15 residues. This CDR3 is CASVPGQGGTVELFF. In nucleotides, the CDR3 is TGTGCCAGCGTACCGGGACAGGGAGGAACCGTGGAGCTGTTTTTT.

Ten or more counts support this clone. The chain links TRBV7-9 to TRBJ2-7, with 9 positions matching TRBD2. CDR1 and CDR2 from the germline V gene are SEHNR and FQNEAQ (reference sequence). CDR3 length: 13 amino acids. V gave up 4 bases and J gave up 9 bases; unmatched junction bases: 7. The CDR3 bases are TGTGCCAGCAGCTCCGGGACTAGCTTAGGGCAGTACTTC. It codes for CASSSGTSLGQYF.

J is TRBJ1-6 and V is TRBV4-2, with D perhaps TRBD1 (5 bases). Between the trimmed V and J ends, which lost 0 bases and 5 bases, there was a span of 8 bases. This CDR3 contains 15 residues. Per the germline V gene, CDR1 is LGHNA and CDR2 is YNFKEQ. The CDR3 reads CASSQDRQHNSPLHF. The CDR3 DNA follows: TGTGCCAGCAGCCAAGATAGACAGCATAATTCACCCCTCCACTTT.

In this sample, this clone turned up a few times. The chain links TRBV20-1 to TRBJ2-3; unclear D gene. Germline V gene lookup returns CDR1 DFQATT and CDR2 SNEGSKA (reference sequence). CDR3 size: 16 residues. V lost 5 bases, J lost 3 bases, and 21 bases lay in between. The CDR3 region has the DNA TGCAGTGCTCCCCGAATCGAGTCCTATAGAACAGATACGCAGTATTTT. Its translation: CSAPRIESYRTDTQYF.

In this sample, this clone is medium-sized. The CDR3 DNA reads as TGTGCCAGCAGTAGACAACCCGCGGATGAGCAGTTCTTC. Amino acids: CASSRQPADEQFF. The J gene is TRBJ2-1, the V gene TRBV12-3 or TRBV12-4; D remains ambiguous. The CDR3 covers 13 residues. Trimming left V 5 bases short and J 8 bases short, with 13 bases between.

This clone has at least ten counts. The chain recombines TRBV20-1 with TRBJ2-2; weak D call: TRBD2 (5 bases). The CDR3 spans 14 residues. Germline-derived CDR1 and CDR2 are DFQATT and SNEGSKA (reference sequence). V lost 7 bases and J 2 bases, leaving 14 bases between the germline ends. CDR3 region: CSVLDGGNTGELFF. The CDR3 nucleotides are TGCAGTGTTCTGGACGGAGGAAACACCGGGGAGCTGTTTTTT.